This T cell receptor beta chain was captured in a study of T-cell memory formation after mild COVID-19. There are 13 residues in the CDR3. Germline CDR1 is SGHNT and CDR2 is YYREEE (reference sequence). V was pared by 4 bases and J by 7 bases, with 2 bases of the junction left unmatched. This clonotype has a count of ten or more. MiXCR, applied by TCRdb to the 5' RACE reads, yields one record per CDR3 protein. The repertoire holds more than 250,000 distinct CDR3 sequences, with about 17% as singletons. The chain has TRBV5-4 and TRBJ2-1; 10 nucleotides align to TRBD1. Sample: PBMCs or a T cell subset sorted from them (not recorded which). The receptor comes from a man aged 18-30 years who had mild COVID-19 (a few samples of this study predate the infection). Cell type and time point are not known. The CDR3, as DNA: TGTGCCAGCAGCGAGGGACAGGGGAATGAGCAGTTCTTC. Translated: CASSEGQGNEQFF.